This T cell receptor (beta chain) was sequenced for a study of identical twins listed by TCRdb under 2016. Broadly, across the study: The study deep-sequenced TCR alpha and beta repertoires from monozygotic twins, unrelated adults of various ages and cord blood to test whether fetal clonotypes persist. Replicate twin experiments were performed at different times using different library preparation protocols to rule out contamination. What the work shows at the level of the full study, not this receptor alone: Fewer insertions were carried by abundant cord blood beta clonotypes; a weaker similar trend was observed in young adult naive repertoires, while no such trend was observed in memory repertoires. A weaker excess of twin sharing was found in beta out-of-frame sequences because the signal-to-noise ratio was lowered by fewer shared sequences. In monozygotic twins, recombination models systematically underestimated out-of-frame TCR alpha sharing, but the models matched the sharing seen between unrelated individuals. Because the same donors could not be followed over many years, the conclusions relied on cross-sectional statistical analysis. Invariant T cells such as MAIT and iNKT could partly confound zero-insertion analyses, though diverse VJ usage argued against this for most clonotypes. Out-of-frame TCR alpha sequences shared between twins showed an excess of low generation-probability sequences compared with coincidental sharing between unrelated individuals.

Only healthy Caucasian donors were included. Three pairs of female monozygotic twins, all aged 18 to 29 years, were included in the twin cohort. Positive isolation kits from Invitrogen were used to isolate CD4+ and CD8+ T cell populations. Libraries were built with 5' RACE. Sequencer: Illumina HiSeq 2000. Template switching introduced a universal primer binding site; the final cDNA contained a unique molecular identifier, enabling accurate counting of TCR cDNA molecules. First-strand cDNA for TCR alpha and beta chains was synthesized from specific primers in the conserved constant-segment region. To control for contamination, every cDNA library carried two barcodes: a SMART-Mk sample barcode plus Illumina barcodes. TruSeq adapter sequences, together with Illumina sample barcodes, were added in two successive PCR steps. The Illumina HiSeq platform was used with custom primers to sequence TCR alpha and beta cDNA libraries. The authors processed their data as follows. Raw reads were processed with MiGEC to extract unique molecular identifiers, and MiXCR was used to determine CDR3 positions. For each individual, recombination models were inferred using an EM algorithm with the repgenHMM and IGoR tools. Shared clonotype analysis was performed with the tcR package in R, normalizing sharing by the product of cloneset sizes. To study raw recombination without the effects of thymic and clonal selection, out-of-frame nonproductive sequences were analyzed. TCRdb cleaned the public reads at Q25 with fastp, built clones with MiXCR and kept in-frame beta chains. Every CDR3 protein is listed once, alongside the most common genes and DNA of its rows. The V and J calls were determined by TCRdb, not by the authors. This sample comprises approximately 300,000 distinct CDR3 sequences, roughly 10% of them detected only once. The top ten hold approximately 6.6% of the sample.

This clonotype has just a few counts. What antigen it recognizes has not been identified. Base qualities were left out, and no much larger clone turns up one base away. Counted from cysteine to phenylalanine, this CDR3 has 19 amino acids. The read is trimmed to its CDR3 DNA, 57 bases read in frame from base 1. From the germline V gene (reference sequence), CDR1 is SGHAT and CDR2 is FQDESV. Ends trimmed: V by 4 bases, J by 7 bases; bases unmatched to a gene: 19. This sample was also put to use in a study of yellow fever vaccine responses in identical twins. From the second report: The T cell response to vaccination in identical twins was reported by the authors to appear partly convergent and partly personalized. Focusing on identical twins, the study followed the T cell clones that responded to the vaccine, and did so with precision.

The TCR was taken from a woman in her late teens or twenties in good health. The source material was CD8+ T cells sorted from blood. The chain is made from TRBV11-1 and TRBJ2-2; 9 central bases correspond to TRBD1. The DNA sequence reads TGTGCCAGCAGCTCCACCCGGACAGGGGCCATAGTGAACGACGGGGAGCTGTTTTTT. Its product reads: CASSSTRTGAIVNDGELFF.